Shown below are 12 T cell receptor beta chains from a single sample sequenced in a study of T cells after yellow fever vaccination. TCRdb re-called the 5' RACE reads with MiXCR, one entry per CDR3 protein. This table holds 300,000 to 400,000 distinct CDR3 sequences, about 9.5% found once. The material sequenced was PBMCs, taken on the day of the first yellow fever vaccination. These receptors originate from a man younger than 35 who received the YFV17D yellow fever vaccine.

DNA of the CDR3: TGTGCCAGCAGCTCCCCCTGGCGGGGGAGTCCCGTGCTGTTTTTT. Its protein product is CASSSPWRGSPVLFF. This chain joins TRBV7-9 and TRBJ2-2; 7 bases fit TRBD2. J was trimmed by 13 bases and V by 4 bases; bases with no gene match: 15. Germline CDR1 is SEHNR and CDR2 is FQNEAQ (reference sequence). This CDR3 contains 15 residues.

This clonotype was observed a handful of times. The chain has TRBV20-1 and TRBJ1-1; a weak D match, TRBD1 (5 bases). The CDR3 is 14 residues long. Trimming cost V 6 bases and J 2 bases, with 16 bases left between them. Germline values: CDR1 DFQATT, CDR2 SNEGSKA (reference sequence). CDR3 nucleotides: TGCAGTGCGCCCGTCGGGGGATCCAACACTGAAGCTTTCTTT. It translates to CSAPVGGSNTEAFF.

This clonotype was picked up many times. The V gene is TRBV12-3 or TRBV12-4, the J gene TRBJ1-3, with 10 bases identical to TRBD1. The length of the CDR3 is 16 residues. The V segment lost 7 bases and the J segment 2 bases; nucleotides outside the gene matches: 8. The chain's CDR3 is CASKDRGVFTGNTIYF. CDR3 DNA sequence: TGTGCCAGCAAGGACAGGGGGGTTTTCACTGGAAACACCATATATTTT.

This clonotype was observed a handful of times. The chain links TRBV20-1 to TRBJ2-5, with 8 bases lining up with TRBD2. Germline V gene sequence: CDR1 DFQATT, CDR2 SNEGSKA (reference sequence). This CDR3 contains 14 residues. The trim removed 4 bases at V and 5 bases at J, leaving 9 bases unmatched. This chain's CDR3 is CSANDGGAGETQYF. DNA for the CDR3: TGCAGTGCTAACGACGGGGGGGCCGGGGAGACCCAGTACTTC.

The gene calls are TRBV5-4 and TRBJ2-4; possibly TRBD1 or TRBD2 for D (5 bases each). The ends were cut back, 4 bases at V and 1 base at J, with 15 bases in the middle. The germline V gene encodes CDR1 SGHNT and CDR2 YYREEE (reference sequence). The CDR3 spans 16 residues. For the CDR3, the DNA is TGTGCCAGCAGCCCGGCGGTGGGGACGGCCAAAAACATTCAGTACTTC. As protein: CASSPAVGTAKNIQYF.

This clonotype has more than one count but fewer than ten. J is TRBJ1-3 and V is TRBV20-1; possibly TRBD1 for D (6 bases). The germline gives CDR1 DFQATT, CDR2 SNEGSKA (reference sequence). The V and J ends lost 2 bases and 1 base respectively, with 18 bases between them. The CDR3 covers 17 residues. The CDR3 spells CSARSAGASLSGNTIYF. Here the CDR3 DNA reads TGCAGTGCTAGATCGGCAGGGGCGTCACTTTCTGGAAACACCATATATTTT.

The gene calls are TRBV10-3 and TRBJ2-5; 7 bases agree with TRBD1. Germline trimming cut 5 bases from V and 5 bases from J; bases unmatched to any gene: 26. CDR1 is ENHRY and CDR2 is SYGVKD in the germline V gene. CDR3 size: 20 residues. CDR3 sequence reads: CAISSGTDFLLEKDWETQYF. The CDR3, as DNA: TGTGCCATCAGTTCGGGGACAGACTTCTTGTTGGAAAAGGATTGGGAGACCCAGTACTTC.

A few counts support this clonotype. The rearrangement uses TRBV5-1 and TRBJ1-2; possibly TRBD1 for D (5 bases). The CDR3 sequence is 16 residues long. V shed 0 bases and J shed 0 bases, with 12 bases lying between them. The germline CDR1 and CDR2 sequences are SGHRS and YFSETQ. CDR3 loop: CASSLGSDIANYGYTF. The CDR3 DNA reads as TGCGCCAGCAGCTTGGGGTCGGACATTGCTAACTATGGCTACACCTTC.

This clonotype has just a few counts. This chain uses TRBV4-1 with TRBJ2-7; TRBD2 matches 7 bases. The CDR3 spans 15 residues. V shed 0 bases, J shed 7 bases, and the junction held 9 bases outside the gene matches. Germline assignment: CDR1 MGHRA and CDR2 YSYEKL. The CDR3 protein is CASSQDPGLKLEQYF. The DNA for the CDR3 is TGCGCCAGCAGCCAAGATCCGGGACTAAAACTAGAGCAGTACTTC.

The gene calls are TRBV11-1 and TRBJ2-7; no clear D gene. CDR3 length: 8 residues. The germline CDR1 and CDR2 sequences are SGHAT and FQDESV (reference sequence). The CDR3 coding sequence is TGTGCCAGCAGCTGGGCGTCTGTC. Translated: CASSWASV.

This chain uses TRBV5-8 with TRBJ1-2, with D perhaps TRBD1 (5 bases). V shed 0 bases and J shed 6 bases, with 9 bases lying between them. Germline lookup yields CDR1 SGHTS and CDR2 YDEGEE. This CDR3 spans 13 amino acids. The CDR3 here is CASSLVGEDGYTF. The CDR3 DNA reads as TGTGCCAGCAGCTTGGTAGGGGAGGATGGCTACACCTTC.

This clonotype was seen repeatedly, ten times or more. The chain links TRBV6-2 or TRBV6-3 to TRBJ1-1; D is ambiguous. CDR3 length equals 10 residues. The germline V and J ends were trimmed by 6 bases and 6 bases, with 5 bases remaining between them. CDR1 is MNHEY, CDR2 SVGEGT, per germline. For the CDR3, the DNA is TGTGCCAGCAGGGGTCCTGAAGCTTTCTTT. Residues: CASRGPEAFF.